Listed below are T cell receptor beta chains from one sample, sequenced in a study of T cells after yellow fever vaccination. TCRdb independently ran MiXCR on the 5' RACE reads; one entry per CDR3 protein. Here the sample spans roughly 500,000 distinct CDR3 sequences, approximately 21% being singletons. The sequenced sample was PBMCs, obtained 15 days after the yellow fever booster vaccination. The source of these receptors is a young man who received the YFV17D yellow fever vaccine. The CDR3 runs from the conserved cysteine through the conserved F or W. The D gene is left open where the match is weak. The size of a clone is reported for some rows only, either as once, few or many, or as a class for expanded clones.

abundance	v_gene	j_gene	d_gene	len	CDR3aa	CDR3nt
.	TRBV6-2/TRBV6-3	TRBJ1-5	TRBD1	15	CASSYGQGFGQPQHF	TGTGCCAGCAGTTACGGACAGGGGTTCGGTCAGCCCCAGCATTTT
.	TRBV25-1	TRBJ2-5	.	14	CASSDFDARETQYF	TGTGCCAGCAGTGATTTCGACGCGCGCGAGACCCAGTACTTC
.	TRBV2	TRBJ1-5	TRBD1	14	CASSVTGQGQPQHF	TGTGCCAGCAGTGTGACAGGGCAGGGTCAGCCCCAGCATTTT
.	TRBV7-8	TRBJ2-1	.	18	CASSPDARGARGYNEQFF	TGTGCCAGCAGCCCCGATGCGCGAGGGGCGAGGGGCTACAATGAGCAGTTCTTC
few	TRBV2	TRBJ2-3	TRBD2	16	CASRSGTSGLTDTQYF	TGTGCCAGCAGGTCCGGGACTAGCGGGCTCACAGATACGCAGTATTTT
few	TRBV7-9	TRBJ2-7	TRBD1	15	CASSSPDRGVYEQYF	TGTGCCAGCAGCTCCCCCGACAGGGGGGTTTACGAGCAGTACTTC
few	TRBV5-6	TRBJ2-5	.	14	CASSLFGYQETQYF	TGTGCCAGCAGCTTGTTTGGGTACCAAGAGACCCAGTACTTC
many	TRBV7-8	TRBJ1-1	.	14	CASSFAQKNTEAFF	TGTGCCAGCAGCTTTGCACAGAAAAACACTGAAGCTTTCTTT
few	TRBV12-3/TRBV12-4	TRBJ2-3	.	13	CASRTGRTDTQYF	TGTGCCAGCAGAACAGGCCGCACAGATACGCAGTATTTT
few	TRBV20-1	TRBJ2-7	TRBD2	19	CSARDRGLAGGLLFYEQYF	TGCAGTGCTAGAGATCGGGGGTTAGCGGGAGGCCTCCTCTTCTACGAGCAGTACTTC
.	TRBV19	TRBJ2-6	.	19	CASSTEEGGAFSRANVLTF	TGTGCCAGTAGTACCGAGGAGGGGGGCGCTTTTTCCCGGGCCAACGTCCTGACTTTC
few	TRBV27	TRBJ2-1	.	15	CASSLSRLAYNEQFF	TGTGCCAGCAGTTTATCGAGGCTAGCTTACAATGAGCAGTTCTTC
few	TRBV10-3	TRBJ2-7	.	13	CAIRAGHSYEQYF	TGTGCCATCAGAGCGGGACACTCCTACGAGCAGTACTTC
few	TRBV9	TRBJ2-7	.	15	CASSPGRLGASEQYF	TGTGCCAGCAGCCCAGGTAGACTAGGGGCCTCCGAGCAGTACTTC
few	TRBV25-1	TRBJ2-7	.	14	CASSEGGWSYEQYF	TGTGCCAGCAGTGAAGGGGGGTGGTCCTACGAGCAGTACTTC
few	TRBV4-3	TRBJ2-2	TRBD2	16	CASSQGTSGHTGELFF	TGCGCCAGCAGCCAAGGGACTAGCGGGCACACCGGGGAGCTGTTTTTT
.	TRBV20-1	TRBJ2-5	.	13	CSAHRTAQETQYF	TGCAGTGCTCATCGGACAGCTCAAGAGACCCAGTACTTC
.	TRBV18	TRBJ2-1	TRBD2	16	CASSPGLAGVGGEQFF	TGTGCCAGCTCACCGGGACTAGCGGGAGTGGGGGGTGAGCAGTTCTTC
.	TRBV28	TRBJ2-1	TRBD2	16	CASSTSGTSVVKEQFF	TGTGCCAGCAGTACATCCGGGACTAGCGTTGTAAAGGAGCAGTTCTTC
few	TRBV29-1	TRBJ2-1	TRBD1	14	CSGGQSVSYNEQFF	TGCAGCGGGGGACAGTCGGTCTCCTACAATGAGCAGTTCTTC
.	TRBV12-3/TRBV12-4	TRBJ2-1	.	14	CASSRVTFANEQFF	TGTGCCAGCAGCAGGGTAACCTTCGCCAATGAGCAGTTCTTC
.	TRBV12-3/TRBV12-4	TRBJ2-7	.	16	CASSTPGISSSYEQYF	TGTGCCAGCAGTACCCCCGGGATCTCAAGCTCCTACGAGCAGTACTTC
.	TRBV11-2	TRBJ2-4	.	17	CASSLILAGPFGNIQYF	TGTGCCAGCAGCTTAATTCTAGCTGGTCCTTTCGGGAACATTCAGTACTTC
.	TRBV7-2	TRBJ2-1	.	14	CASSLGLTMGRVFF	TGTGCCAGCAGCCTGGGACTGACTATGGGCAGGGTGTTCTTC
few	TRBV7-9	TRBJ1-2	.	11	CASSLGPGYTF	TGTGCCAGCAGCTTAGGTCCGGGCTACACCTTC
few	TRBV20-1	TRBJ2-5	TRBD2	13	CSAEGTSSETQYF	TGCAGTGCTGAGGGGACTAGCTCCGAGACCCAGTACTTC
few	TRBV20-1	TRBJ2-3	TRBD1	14	CSARTGRATDTQYF	TGCAGTGCCAGGACAGGGAGAGCGACAGATACGCAGTATTTT
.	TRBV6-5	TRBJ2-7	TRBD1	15	CASCFTGTGFYEQYF	TGTGCCAGCTGTTTCACCGGGACAGGGTTCTACGAGCAGTACTTC
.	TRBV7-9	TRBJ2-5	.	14	CASSWGGPQETQYF	TGTGCCAGCAGCTGGGGGGGGCCTCAAGAGACCCAGTACTTC
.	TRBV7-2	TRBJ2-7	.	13	CASSLASPREQYF	TGTGCCAGCAGCTTAGCAAGTCCGCGCGAGCAGTACTTC
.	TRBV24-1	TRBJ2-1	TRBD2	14	CATDSSGRDHEQFF	TGTGCCACTGATTCTAGCGGGAGGGATCATGAGCAGTTCTTC
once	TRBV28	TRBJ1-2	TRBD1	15	CASSLLPGGNYGYTF	TGTGCCAGCAGTTTACTCCCAGGGGGGAACTATGGCTACACCTTC
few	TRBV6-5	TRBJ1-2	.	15	CASSLTGTQNYGYTF	TGTGCCAGCAGTTTGACCGGGACACAGAACTATGGCTACACCTTC
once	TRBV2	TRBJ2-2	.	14	CASNRQRGTGELFF	TGTGCCAGCAACAGGCAAAGAGGCACCGGGGAGCTGTTTTTT
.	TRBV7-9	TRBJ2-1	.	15	CASSDGLNLYNEQFF	TGTGCCAGCAGCGACGGGCTTAACCTATACAATGAGCAGTTCTTC
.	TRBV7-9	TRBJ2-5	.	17	CASSLNTWGVLKETQYF	TGTGCCAGCAGTCTGAATACTTGGGGGGTCCTAAAAGAGACCCAGTACTTC
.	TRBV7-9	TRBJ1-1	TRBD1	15	CASSLGTGAEKEAFF	TGTGCCAGCAGCTTAGGTACAGGGGCGGAAAAGGAAGCTTTCTTT
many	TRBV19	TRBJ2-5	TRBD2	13	CATKLAGVETQYF	TGTGCCACCAAACTAGCGGGAGTTGAGACCCAGTACTTC
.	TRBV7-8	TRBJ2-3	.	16	CASSLAASHGVDTQYF	TGTGCCAGCAGCTTAGCCGCCTCCCACGGGGTAGATACGCAGTATTTT
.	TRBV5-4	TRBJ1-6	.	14	CASSFTGLNSPLHF	TGTGCCAGCAGCTTCACCGGCCTTAATTCACCCCTCCACTTT
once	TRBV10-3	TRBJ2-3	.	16	CAIRDPEDENTDTQYF	TGTGCCATCAGGGATCCGGAGGACGAAAACACAGATACGCAGTATTTT
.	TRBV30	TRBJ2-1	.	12	CAWRETGGKQFF	TGTGCCTGGAGGGAGACAGGTGGAAAGCAGTTCTTC
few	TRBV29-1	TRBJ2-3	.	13	CSTTSGPQDTQYF	TGCAGCACCACCAGCGGGCCGCAGGATACGCAGTATTTT
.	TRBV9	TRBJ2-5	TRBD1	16	CASSSGGRGPQETQYF	TGTGCCAGCAGCTCAGGGGGTAGGGGCCCCCAAGAGACCCAGTACTTC
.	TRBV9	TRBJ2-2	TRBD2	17	CASSVAGLAGGTGELFF	TGTGCCAGCAGCGTAGCTGGACTAGCGGGAGGCACCGGGGAGCTGTTTTTT
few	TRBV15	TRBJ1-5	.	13	CATSRVGNQPQHF	TGTGCCACCAGCCGAGTGGGGAATCAGCCCCAGCATTTT
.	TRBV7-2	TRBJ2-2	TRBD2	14	CASSFGLAGRELFF	TGTGCCAGCAGCTTCGGACTAGCGGGAAGGGAGCTGTTTTTT
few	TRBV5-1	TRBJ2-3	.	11	CASSNGEAQYF	TGCGCCAGCTCCAACGGGGAGGCGCAGTATTTT
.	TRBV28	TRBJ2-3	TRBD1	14	CASSSYTGVDTQYF	TGTGCCAGCAGTTCATACACAGGGGTGGATACGCAGTATTTT
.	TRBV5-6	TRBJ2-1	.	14	CAMSSGTLANEQFF	TGTGCCATGAGCTCCGGGACGTTGGCTAATGAGCAGTTCTTC
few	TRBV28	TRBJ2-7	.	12	CASRGLHYEQYF	TGTGCCAGCAGGGGACTTCACTACGAGCAGTACTTC
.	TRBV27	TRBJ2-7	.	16	CASSLSVGGQEGEQYF	TGTGCCAGCAGTCTCTCGGTGGGCGGACAGGAGGGCGAGCAGTACTTC
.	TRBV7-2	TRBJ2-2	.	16	CASSLVGVRNTGELFF	TGTGCCAGCAGCTTAGTCGGGGTACGGAACACCGGGGAGCTGTTTTTT
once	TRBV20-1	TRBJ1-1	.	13	CSARDIRNTEAFF	TGCAGTGCTAGAGATATCAGGAACACTGAAGCTTTCTTT